The table lists the clone carrying this T cell receptor beta chain with a few counts. The antigen remains unidentified. These data belong to a study of shared clonotypes between healthy human individuals. General observations from the study: Clonotype sharing among the donors was expected to vary with sequencing depth. The study's rarefaction showed incomplete sorted-subset sequencing despite large depth.

TCRdb's copy holds only in-frame clones and misses some; the assay was immunoSEQ multiplex PCR. The sample yields around 95,000 clones, roughly two thirds seen once. Donors included only healthy HIV-negative adults lacking recent acute infections or vaccinations. CCR7-negative CD45RA+ TemRA cells were combined with CD45RO+ cells to form CD8 memory. The specimen sequenced was memory CD8+ T cells sorted from blood. Subset indicated: CD45RO+ cells pooled with CCR7-negative TemRA cells. The clonotype comes from a man in his thirties or forties in good health.

The CDR3 spells CASSPTVSNEQFF. DNA of the CDR3: TGTGCCAGCAGTCCCACGGTCAGCAATGAGCAGTTCTTC. The rearrangement uses TRBV25-1 and TRBJ2-1; D not certain. This CDR3 is 13 amino acids long. The germline CDR1 and CDR2 sequences are MGHDK and SYGVNS. With 5 bases removed from V and 6 bases from J, the gap between germline ends came to 11 bases.